Included here is one TCR beta chain sequence, with context. This record comes from a study of blood T cell repertoires in COVID-19. Seattle patients were enrolled while actively infected and followed longitudinally. CDR1 and CDR2 from the germline V gene are SGHNT and YYREEE (reference sequence). The CDR3 sequence is 16 residues long. Trimming shortened V by 4 bases and J by 0 bases, and 13 bases separated the two germline ends. Original data processing: Amplifying reference gene primers gave estimates of nucleated cell counts. Libraries were prepared by immunoSEQ multiplex PCR; TCRdb keeps only in-frame clonotypes and omits some of them. The V and J calls and clone size are taken from that table; D and trimming were inferred from the DNA. The sample includes roughly 480,000 clones, roughly 89% of them seen just once.

This clonotype was sampled from a man in his late teens or twenties with COVID-19, enrolled during active disease. Material: peripheral blood. J is TRBJ2-2 and V is TRBV5-4, with unresolved D. The CDR3 sequence is CASSLLAAANTGELFF. The CDR3 nucleotides are TGTGCCAGCAGCCTTTTAGCAGCCGCGAACACCGGGGAGCTGTTTTTT.